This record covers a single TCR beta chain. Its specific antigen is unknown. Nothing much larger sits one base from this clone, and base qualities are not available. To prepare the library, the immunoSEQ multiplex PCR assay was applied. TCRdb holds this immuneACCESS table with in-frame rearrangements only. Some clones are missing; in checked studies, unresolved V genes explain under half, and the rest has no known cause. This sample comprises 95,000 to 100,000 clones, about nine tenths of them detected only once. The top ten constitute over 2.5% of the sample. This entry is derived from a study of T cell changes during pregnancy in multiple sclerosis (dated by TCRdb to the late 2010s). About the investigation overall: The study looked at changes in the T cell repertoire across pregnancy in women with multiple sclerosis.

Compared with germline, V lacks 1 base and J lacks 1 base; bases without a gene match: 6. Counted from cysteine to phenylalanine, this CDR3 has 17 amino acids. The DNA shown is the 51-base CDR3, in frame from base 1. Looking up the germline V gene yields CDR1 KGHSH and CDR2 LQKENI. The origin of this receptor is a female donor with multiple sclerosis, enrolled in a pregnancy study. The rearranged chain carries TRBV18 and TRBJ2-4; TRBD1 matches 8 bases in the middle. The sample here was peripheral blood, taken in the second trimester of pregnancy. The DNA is TGTGCCAGCTCACCACTGACAGGGGCAGGCGCCAAAAACATTCAGTACTTC. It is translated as CASSPLTGAGAKNIQYF.